This TCR beta chain was found in a study of shared clonotypes between healthy human individuals. Study-wide results and caveats: Having only a few donors restricted how much genetic and exposure-history diversity was captured.

Germline V gene data show CDR1 as SGHVS and CDR2 as FQNEAQ. The CDR3 spans 16 residues. The V gene end was trimmed by 6 bases and the J gene end by 7 bases; junction bases not matched to a gene: 11. CD45RO-negative CD8 cells positively selected for CCR7 made up the naive population, which excluded terminally differentiated effector memory CD45RA+ cells. A note on this clone: The antigen remains undetermined.

Measured with immunoSEQ multiplex PCR; TCRdb has only the in-frame clones, and not every one. The data hold approximately 840,000 clones, with just over 95% observed a single time. The sample comprised naive CD8+ T cells sorted from blood. The gene calls are TRBV7-8 and TRBJ2-1; 11 nucleotides match TRBD2. The TCR sequence derives from a man aged 25 to 45 in good health. This CDR3 reads CASRLSTSGMGNEQFF. CDR3 DNA sequence: TGTGCCAGCAGACTCTCGACTAGCGGGATGGGGAATGAGCAGTTCTTC.